This is a list of T cell receptor beta chains from one sample in a study of cytomegalovirus exposure and HLA in healthy donors. Method: immunoSEQ multiplex PCR; TCRdb's copy keeps in-frame clones and lacks some. The sample lists approximately 200,000 clones; less than 90% were seen once. The sequenced sample consisted of PBMCs. The receptor set was obtained from a boy aged 10-17 years in good health and CMV-seronegative. CDR3s include the opening cysteine and the closing phenylalanine or tryptophan. Each record gives: J gene, V gene, D gene, clone size, CDR3 protein, CDR3 DNA. A D gene is named only where the DNA matches it firmly. Size values are once, few and many counts, or a class for expanded clones, and some rows have none.

J: TRBJ1-1; V: TRBV5-1; D: NA; size: NA; CDR3: CASSDGHLNTEAFF; DNA: TGCGCCAGCAGCGACGGACACCTGAACACTGAAGCTTTCTTT
J: TRBJ2-1; V: TRBV2; D: NA; size: NA; CDR3: CASSEGPRSNEQFF; DNA: TGTGCCAGCAGTGAAGGCCCGCGTTCCAATGAGCAGTTCTTC
J: TRBJ1-1; V: TRBV19; D: NA; size: NA; CDR3: CASSTQALMNTEAFF; DNA: TGTGCCAGTAGTACCCAGGCGTTAATGAACACTGAAGCTTTCTTT
J: TRBJ1-1; V: TRBV10-3; D: NA; size: few; CDR3: CAISLTGNTEAFF; DNA: TGTGCCATCAGCCTGACAGGGAACACTGAAGCTTTCTTT
J: TRBJ2-3; V: TRBV7-8; D: TRBD1; size: NA; CDR3: CASSYTGTVIDTQYF; DNA: TGTGCCAGCAGTTACACCGGGACAGTTATAGATACGCAGTATTTT
J: TRBJ2-3; V: TRBV27; D: NA; size: NA; CDR3: CASSLRSGGDTQYF; DNA: TGTGCCAGCAGTTTAAGGAGCGGCGGGGATACGCAGTATTTT
J: TRBJ1-1; V: TRBV27; D: NA; size: NA; CDR3: CASTSPRGTEAFF; DNA: TGTGCCAGCACTTCGCCCCGGGGCACTGAAGCTTTCTTT
J: TRBJ2-7; V: TRBV27; D: NA; size: NA; CDR3: CASSLSGRTNLQYF; DNA: TGTGCCAGCAGTTTGTCGGGGAGGACTAATCTACAGTACTTC
J: TRBJ1-1; V: TRBV27; D: NA; size: NA; CDR3: CASSLMGAGNTEAFF; DNA: TGTGCCAGCAGTTTAATGGGGGCCGGAAACACTGAAGCTTTCTTT
J: TRBJ2-5; V: TRBV19; D: NA; size: NA; CDR3: CASSIQETQYF; DNA: TGTGCCAGTAGTATTCAGGAGACCCAGTACTTC
J: TRBJ1-3; V: TRBV30; D: NA; size: NA; CDR3: CAWSLGGSGNTIYF; DNA: TGTGCCTGGAGCCTAGGGGGTTCTGGAAACACCATATATTTT
J: TRBJ1-2; V: TRBV5-4; D: TRBD1; size: NA; CDR3: CASSPGQGENAYTF; DNA: TGTGCCAGCAGCCCGGGACAGGGTGAGAACGCCTACACCTTC
J: TRBJ1-2; V: TRBV5-6; D: TRBD1; size: once; CDR3: CASSFPGQGHGYTF; DNA: TGTGCCAGCAGCTTCCCGGGACAGGGTCATGGCTACACCTTC
J: TRBJ2-7; V: TRBV27; D: NA; size: NA; CDR3: CASTRGLGSYEQYF; DNA: TGTGCCAGCACGCGGGGCTTAGGATCCTACGAGCAGTACTTC
J: TRBJ1-5; V: TRBV19; D: TRBD1; size: NA; CDR3: CASSISRDRIRPQHF; DNA: TGTGCCAGTAGTATCTCCCGGGACAGGATTCGCCCCCAGCATTTT
J: TRBJ2-1; V: TRBV5-1; D: NA; size: NA; CDR3: CASSLGSVYNEQFF; DNA: TGCGCCAGCAGCTTGGGGAGCGTTTACAATGAGCAGTTCTTC
J: TRBJ2-7; V: TRBV20-1; D: NA; size: NA; CDR3: CSVRSSYEQYF; DNA: TGCAGTGTGCGGAGCTCCTACGAGCAGTACTTC
J: TRBJ1-2; V: TRBV5-1; D: NA; size: NA; CDR3: CASSSAGGYTF; DNA: TGCGCCAGCAGCTCGGCGGGTGGCTACACCTTC
J: TRBJ2-7; V: TRBV6-5; D: TRBD2; size: few; CDR3: CASRRTSGSYEQYF; DNA: TGTGCCAGCAGGAGGACTAGCGGGAGCTACGAGCAGTACTTC
J: TRBJ2-5; V: TRBV6-5; D: TRBD1; size: few; CDR3: CASTDDRGGETQYF; DNA: TGTGCCAGCACCGACGACAGGGGAGGAGAGACCCAGTACTTC
J: TRBJ2-1; V: TRBV5-1; D: TRBD2; size: NA; CDR3: CASSLALAGGRVHEQFF; DNA: TGCGCCAGCAGCTTGGCACTAGCGGGGGGCCGCGTCCATGAGCAGTTCTTC
J: TRBJ1-2; V: TRBV5-4; D: TRBD1; size: once; CDR3: CASSQNRGLNHGYTF; DNA: TGTGCCAGCAGCCAAAACAGGGGATTAAATCATGGCTACACCTTC
J: TRBJ1-5; V: TRBV5-4; D: NA; size: NA; CDR3: CASSLWAYGQPQHF; DNA: TGTGCCAGCAGCTTGTGGGCTTACGGACAGCCCCAGCATTTT
J: TRBJ2-1; V: TRBV11-2; D: TRBD2; size: NA; CDR3: CASSLSGRKFF; DNA: TGTGCCAGCAGCTTAAGCGGGAGGAAGTTCTTC
J: TRBJ2-1; V: TRBV7-8; D: TRBD2; size: NA; CDR3: CASSSAASGGALNEQFF; DNA: TGTGCCAGCAGCTCAGCGGCTAGCGGGGGGGCATTGAATGAGCAGTTCTTC
J: TRBJ1-1; V: TRBV5-6; D: NA; size: NA; CDR3: CASSQISRTEAFF; DNA: TGTGCCAGCAGCCAAATTTCGAGAACTGAAGCTTTCTTT
J: TRBJ1-6; V: TRBV5-1; D: TRBD1; size: NA; CDR3: CASSFTGTGGSPLHF; DNA: TGCGCCAGCAGCTTCACCGGGACAGGGGGATCACCCCTCCACTTT
J: TRBJ2-7; V: TRBV10-2; D: NA; size: NA; CDR3: CASCGARRYEQYF; DNA: TGCGCCAGCTGCGGGGCCAGGCGCTACGAGCAGTACTTC
J: TRBJ2-2; V: TRBV30; D: NA; size: NA; CDR3: CAYLPGSGPPLGTGELFF; DNA: TGTGCCTATCTCCCAGGATCTGGCCCACCACTAGGCACCGGGGAGCTGTTTTTT
J: TRBJ2-5; V: TRBV28; D: TRBD2; size: NA; CDR3: CASSRILAGKETQYF; DNA: TGTGCCAGCAGTCGTATACTAGCGGGAAAAGAGACCCAGTACTTC
J: TRBJ1-2; V: TRBV5-1; D: NA; size: NA; CDR3: CASSAIIRVGGYTF; DNA: TGCGCCAGCAGCGCGATCATCAGGGTAGGGGGCTACACCTTC
J: TRBJ1-1; V: TRBV30; D: TRBD1; size: NA; CDR3: CAWRTRDRTEAFF; DNA: TGTGCCTGGAGGACACGGGACAGGACTGAAGCTTTCTTT
J: TRBJ1-4; V: TRBV5-4; D: NA; size: few; CDR3: CASSLRLGEKLFF; DNA: TGTGCCAGCAGCTTGCGACTCGGTGAAAAACTGTTTTTT
J: TRBJ1-1; V: TRBV6-6; D: TRBD1; size: NA; CDR3: CASRPGQGSWGAFF; DNA: TGTGCCAGCAGGCCGGGACAGGGCTCGTGGGGAGCTTTCTTT
J: TRBJ1-1; V: TRBV6-5; D: NA; size: NA; CDR3: CASRDSGGTEAFF; DNA: TGTGCCAGCAGGGACAGTGGCGGAACTGAAGCTTTCTTT
J: TRBJ2-7; V: TRBV23-1; D: NA; size: once; CDR3: CASSQSRGYEQYF; DNA: TGCGCCAGCAGTCAGTCTAGAGGCTACGAGCAGTACTTC
J: TRBJ2-7; V: TRBV15; D: NA; size: NA; CDR3: CATSSLGEQYF; DNA: TGTGCCACCAGCAGCCTAGGCGAGCAGTACTTC
J: TRBJ2-7; V: TRBV5-8; D: NA; size: few; CDR3: CASSFLVYPYEQYF; DNA: TGTGCCAGCAGCTTCCTGGTCTATCCGTACGAGCAGTACTTC
J: TRBJ2-1; V: TRBV30; D: NA; size: NA; CDR3: CAWSGGREQFF; DNA: TGTGCCTGGAGTGGGGGGCGTGAGCAGTTCTTC
J: TRBJ1-2; V: TRBV5-6; D: NA; size: NA; CDR3: CASSHSSTPGVGYTF; DNA: TGTGCCAGCAGCCATTCATCCACTCCCGGGGTAGGCTACACCTTC
J: TRBJ2-1; V: TRBV7-3; D: NA; size: NA; CDR3: CASSRSAGPYNEQFF; DNA: TGTGCCAGCAGCCGCTCCGCGGGTCCCTACAATGAGCAGTTCTTC
J: TRBJ1-2; V: TRBV6-1; D: TRBD1; size: few; CDR3: CASSENRGRGYGYTF; DNA: TGTGCCAGCAGTGAAAACAGGGGGCGCGGCTATGGCTACACCTTC
J: TRBJ1-3; V: TRBV19; D: NA; size: few; CDR3: CASRETDLSGNTIYF; DNA: TGTGCCAGTAGGGAAACAGATCTCTCTGGAAACACCATATATTTT
J: TRBJ2-1; V: TRBV9; D: TRBD2; size: NA; CDR3: CASSGSGGLDNEQFF; DNA: TGTGCCAGCAGCGGTAGCGGGGGCTTAGACAATGAGCAGTTCTTC
J: TRBJ2-3; V: TRBV6-5; D: NA; size: NA; CDR3: CASSYSKAQSTDTQYF; DNA: TGTGCCAGCAGTTACTCGAAAGCACAGAGCACAGATACGCAGTATTTT
J: TRBJ2-7; V: TRBV7-8; D: TRBD1; size: NA; CDR3: CASSLFRTGVKLGDEQYF; DNA: TGTGCCAGCAGCTTATTCAGGACAGGCGTGAAATTGGGTGACGAGCAGTACTTC
J: TRBJ2-5; V: TRBV10-3; D: NA; size: NA; CDR3: CAISNLDREGSETQYF; DNA: TGTGCCATCAGTAACCTGGACAGGGAGGGTAGTGAGACCCAGTACTTC
J: TRBJ2-5; V: TRBV11-1; D: NA; size: NA; CDR3: CASSLSSYSQETQYF; DNA: TGTGCCAGCAGCTTATCGTCCTACTCCCAAGAGACCCAGTACTTC
J: TRBJ2-5; V: TRBV7-8; D: NA; size: once; CDR3: CASSFGTFQETQYF; DNA: TGTGCCAGCAGCTTCGGGACATTCCAAGAGACCCAGTACTTC
J: TRBJ2-1; V: TRBV29-1; D: NA; size: NA; CDR3: CSVSAAVYNEQFF; DNA: TGCAGCGTATCGGCGGCGGTATACAATGAGCAGTTCTTC
J: TRBJ1-4; V: TRBV27; D: TRBD1; size: NA; CDR3: CASSVRQGVWEKLFF; DNA: TGTGCCAGCAGTGTCAGACAGGGTGTGTGGGAAAAACTGTTTTTT